This TCR beta chain was recorded in a study of blood T cell repertoires in COVID-19. Germline CDR1 and CDR2: SGHKS and YYEKEE (reference sequence). Trimming removed 4 bases from V and 0 bases from J; junction bases left unmatched: 3. The CDR3 totals 16 residues. Repertoires were generated with immunoSEQ multiplex PCR, while TCRdb's copy carries only in-frame clones and drops some. The sample lists tens of thousands of clones, roughly 90% occurring once. The source material was peripheral blood. The chain uses TRBV5-5 and TRBJ1-4, with 10 bases matching TRBD1. The clonotype originates from a man in his fifties or sixties with COVID-19, enrolled during active disease. The CDR3 is CASSAGQGTTNEKLFF. CDR3 in DNA: TGTGCCAGCAGCGCGGGACAGGGGACAACTAATGAAAAACTGTTTTTT.